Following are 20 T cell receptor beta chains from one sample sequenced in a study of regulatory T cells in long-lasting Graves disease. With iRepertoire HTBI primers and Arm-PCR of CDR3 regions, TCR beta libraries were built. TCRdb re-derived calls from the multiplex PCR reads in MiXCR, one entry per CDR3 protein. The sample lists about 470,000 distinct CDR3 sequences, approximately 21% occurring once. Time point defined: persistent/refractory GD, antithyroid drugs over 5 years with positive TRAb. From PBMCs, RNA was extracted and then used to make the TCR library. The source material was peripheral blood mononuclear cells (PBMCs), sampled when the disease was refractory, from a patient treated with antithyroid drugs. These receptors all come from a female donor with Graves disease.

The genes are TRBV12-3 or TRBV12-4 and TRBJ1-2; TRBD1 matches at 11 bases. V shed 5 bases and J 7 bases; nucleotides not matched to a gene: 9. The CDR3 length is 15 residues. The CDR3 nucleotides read TGTGCCAGCAGTGTAACGGGACAGGGGGAGTTTGGCTACACCTTC. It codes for CASSVTGQGEFGYTF.

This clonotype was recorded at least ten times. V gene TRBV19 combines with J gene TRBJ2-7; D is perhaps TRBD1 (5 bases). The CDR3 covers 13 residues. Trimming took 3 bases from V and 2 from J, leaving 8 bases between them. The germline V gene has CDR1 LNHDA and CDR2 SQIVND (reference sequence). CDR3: CASSILDTYEQYF. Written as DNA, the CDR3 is TGTGCCAGTAGTATCTTGGACACCTACGAGCAGTACTTC.

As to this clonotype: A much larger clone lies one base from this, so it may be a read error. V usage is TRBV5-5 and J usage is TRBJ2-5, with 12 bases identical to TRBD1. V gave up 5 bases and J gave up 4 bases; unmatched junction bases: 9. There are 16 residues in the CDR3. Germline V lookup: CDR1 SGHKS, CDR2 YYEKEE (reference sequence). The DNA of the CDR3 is TGTGCCAGCAGTATGGCCGGGACAGGGGGCGGAGAGACCCAGTACTTC. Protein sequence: CASSMAGTGGGETQYF.

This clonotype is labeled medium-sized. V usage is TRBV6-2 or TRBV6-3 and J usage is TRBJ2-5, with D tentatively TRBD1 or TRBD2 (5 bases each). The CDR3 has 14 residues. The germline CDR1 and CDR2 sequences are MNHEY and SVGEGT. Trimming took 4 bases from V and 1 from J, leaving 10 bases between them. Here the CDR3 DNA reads TGTGCCAGCAGTTCCCCGGGGACCCAAGAGACCCAGTACTTC. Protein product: CASSSPGTQETQYF.

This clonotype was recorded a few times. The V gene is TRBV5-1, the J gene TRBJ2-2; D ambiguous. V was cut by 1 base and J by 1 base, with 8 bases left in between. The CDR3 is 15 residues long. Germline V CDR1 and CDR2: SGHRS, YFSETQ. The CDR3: CASSLSLRNTGELFF. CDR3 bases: TGCGCCAGCAGCTTGTCCTTGAGGAACACCGGGGAGCTGTTTTTT.

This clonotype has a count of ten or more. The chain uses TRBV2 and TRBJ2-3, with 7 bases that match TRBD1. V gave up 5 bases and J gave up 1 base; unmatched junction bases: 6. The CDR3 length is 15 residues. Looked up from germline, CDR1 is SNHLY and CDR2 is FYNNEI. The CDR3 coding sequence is TGTGCCAGCAGTCTGCGACAGGGCGGCACAGATACGCAGTATTTT. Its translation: CASSLRQGGTDTQYF.

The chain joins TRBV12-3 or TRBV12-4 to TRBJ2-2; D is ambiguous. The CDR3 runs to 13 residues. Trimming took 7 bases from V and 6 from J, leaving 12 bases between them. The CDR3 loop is CASTVPPSGELFF. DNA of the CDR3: TGTGCCAGCACTGTTCCCCCTTCCGGGGAGCTGTTTTTT.

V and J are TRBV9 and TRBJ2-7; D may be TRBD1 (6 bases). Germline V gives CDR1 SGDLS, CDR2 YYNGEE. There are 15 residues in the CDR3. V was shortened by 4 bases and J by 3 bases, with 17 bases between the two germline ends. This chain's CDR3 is CASSPFEGQDYEQYF. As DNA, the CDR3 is TGTGCCAGCAGCCCCTTCGAGGGACAAGACTACGAGCAGTACTTC.

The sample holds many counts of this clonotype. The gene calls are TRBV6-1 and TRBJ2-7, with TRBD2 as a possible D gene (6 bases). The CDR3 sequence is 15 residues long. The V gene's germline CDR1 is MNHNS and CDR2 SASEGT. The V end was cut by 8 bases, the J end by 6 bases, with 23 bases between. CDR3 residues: CASQRVQGRKVEQYF. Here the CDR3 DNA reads TGTGCCAGCCAGCGGGTACAAGGTCGGAAGGTCGAGCAGTACTTC.

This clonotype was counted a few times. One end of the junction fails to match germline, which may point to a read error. CDR3 region: CASSLKRGGRETQYF. DNA of the CDR3: TGTGCTAGCAGCTTGAAGCGGGGGGGCAGAGAGACCCAGTACTTC. This chain uses TRBV7-7 with TRBJ2-5, with 10 nucleotides matching TRBD2. Per germline, CDR1 SSHAT and CDR2 FNYEAQ (reference sequence). CDR3 size: 15 residues.

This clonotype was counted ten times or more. CDR3 sequence: CASSQRDSNTEAFF. The DNA of the CDR3 is TGTGCCAGCAGCCAACGGGACTCGAACACTGAAGCTTTCTTT. The rearrangement uses TRBV7-9 and TRBJ1-1, with TRBD1 as a possible D gene (5 bases). With 5 bases removed from V and 1 base from J, the gap between germline ends came to 11 bases. The length of the CDR3 is 14 residues. CDR1 SEHNR and CDR2 FQNEAQ come from the germline V gene (reference sequence).

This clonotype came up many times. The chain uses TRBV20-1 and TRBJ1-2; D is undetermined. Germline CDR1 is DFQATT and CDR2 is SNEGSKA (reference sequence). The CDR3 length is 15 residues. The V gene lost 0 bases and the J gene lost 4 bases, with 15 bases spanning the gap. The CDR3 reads CSARDAVEAAYGYTF. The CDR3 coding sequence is TGCAGTGCTAGAGATGCAGTCGAGGCAGCCTATGGCTACACCTTC.

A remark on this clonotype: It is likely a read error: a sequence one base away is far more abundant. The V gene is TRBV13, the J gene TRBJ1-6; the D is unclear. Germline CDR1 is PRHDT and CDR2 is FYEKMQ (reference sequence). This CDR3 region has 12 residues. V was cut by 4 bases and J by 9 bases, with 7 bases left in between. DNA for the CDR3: TGTGCCAGCAGCTCAGCATCTTCACCCCTCCACTTT. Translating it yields CASSSASSPLHF.

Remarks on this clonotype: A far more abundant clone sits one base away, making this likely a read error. CDR3 loop: CASSRGLQETQCF. The CDR3 DNA sequence: TGTGCCAGCAGCAGGGGACTTCAAGAGACCCAGTGCTTC. The chain recombines TRBV7-9 with TRBJ2-5; weak D call: TRBD2 (6 bases). The CDR3 sequence is 13 residues long. Germline V gene lookup returns CDR1 SEHNR and CDR2 FQNEAQ (reference sequence).

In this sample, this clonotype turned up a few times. CDR3 DNA sequence: TGTGCCACCAGCAGAGACAAGACAGTCTATAATTCACCCCTCCACTTT. This sequence encodes CATSRDKTVYNSPLHF. The rearrangement links TRBV15 to TRBJ1-6; D is perhaps TRBD1 (5 bases). CDR1 and CDR2 from the germline V gene are LNHNV and YYDKDF (reference sequence). The V end lost 0 bases, the J end lost 3 bases, and 9 bases lay between the germline ends. CDR3 size: 16 residues.

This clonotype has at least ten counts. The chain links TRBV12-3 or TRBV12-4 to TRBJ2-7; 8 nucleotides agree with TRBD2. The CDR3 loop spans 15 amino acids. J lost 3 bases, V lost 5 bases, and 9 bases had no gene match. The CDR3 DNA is TGTGCCAGCAGTCCTGGGGTAGCGGGATTCTACGAGCAGTACTTC. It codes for CASSPGVAGFYEQYF.

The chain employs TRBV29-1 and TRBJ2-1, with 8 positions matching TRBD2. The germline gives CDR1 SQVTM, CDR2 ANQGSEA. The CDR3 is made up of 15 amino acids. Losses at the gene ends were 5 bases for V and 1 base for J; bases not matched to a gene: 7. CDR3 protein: CSVYSGRSSYNEQFF. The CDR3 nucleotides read TGCAGCGTTTACAGCGGGAGAAGTTCCTACAATGAGCAGTTCTTC.

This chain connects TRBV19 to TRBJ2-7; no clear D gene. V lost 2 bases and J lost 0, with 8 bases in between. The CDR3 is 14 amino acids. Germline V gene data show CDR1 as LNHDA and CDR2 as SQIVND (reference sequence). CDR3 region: CASSIRALSYEQYF. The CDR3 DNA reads TGTGCCAGTAGTATAAGGGCCCTCTCCTACGAGCAGTACTTC.

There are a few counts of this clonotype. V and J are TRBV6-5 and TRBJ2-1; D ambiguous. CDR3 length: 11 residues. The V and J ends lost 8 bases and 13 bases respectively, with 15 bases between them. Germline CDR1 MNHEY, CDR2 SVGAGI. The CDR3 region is CASRVDLIQFF. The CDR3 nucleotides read TGTGCCAGCCGAGTTGATCTAATCCAGTTCTTC.

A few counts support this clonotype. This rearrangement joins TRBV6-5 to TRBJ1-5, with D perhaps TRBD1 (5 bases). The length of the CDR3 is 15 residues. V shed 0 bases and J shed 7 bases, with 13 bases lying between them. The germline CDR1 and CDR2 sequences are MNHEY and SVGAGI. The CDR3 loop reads CASSYSIGADQPQHF. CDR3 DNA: TGTGCCAGCAGTTACTCGATAGGGGCGGACCAGCCCCAGCATTTT.